This TCR beta chain was obtained from a study of blood T cell repertoires in COVID-19. On the study more broadly: In each case, the material was cDNA or gDNA derived from T cells, B-cell-depleted T cells, or PBMCs.

The CDR3 has 14 amino acids. The germline V gene encodes CDR1 SGHRS and CDR2 YFSETQ. V dropped 4 bases and J dropped 6; count of bases not matched to a gene: 7. The data were produced by immunoSEQ multiplex PCR, yet TCRdb's version contains in-frame clones alone and is incomplete. The sample lists about 62,000 clones, around 80% occurring once. The sequence derives from an elderly woman with active or convalescent COVID-19. V and J are TRBV5-1 and TRBJ2-4; 7 nucleotides align to TRBD1. The material sequenced was peripheral blood. CDR3 loop: CASSPGGQLNIQYF. CDR3 nucleotide sequence: TGCGCCAGCAGCCCAGGGGGACAGTTAAACATTCAGTACTTC.